This is a list of T cell receptor beta chains from one sample in a study of blood T cells in healthy people across ages. A single record per CDR3 protein comes from TCRdb applying MiXCR to the 5' RACE reads. The data show around 800,000 distinct CDR3 sequences, with 53% seen just once and 40% to 50% held by the top ten. Input material: blood. These receptor sequences come from a man aged 80 or over in good health. Both conserved end residues are part of each CDR3. The D gene is left open where the match is weak. Size is stated for part of the rows, as once, few or many counts, or as a class when the clone is expanded.

NA	TRBJ2-7	TRBD1	TRBV20-1	CSANAGTGTYEQYF	TGCAGTGCTAACGCCGGGACAGGGACCTACGAGCAGTACTTC
NA	TRBJ1-5	NA	TRBV7-9	CASSLGVGDLINQPQHF	TGTGCCAGCAGCTTAGGTGTAGGCGATTTGATAAATCAGCCCCAGCATTTT
few	TRBJ2-1	TRBD2	TRBV10-3	CAIMREALSPEQFF	TGTGCCATCATGCGGGAGGCCCTTTCGCCTGAGCAGTTCTTC
NA	TRBJ2-7	NA	TRBV3-1	CASSQERGPYEQYF	TGTGCCAGCAGCCAAGAACGAGGGCCCTACGAGCAGTACTTC
once	TRBJ2-4	TRBD1	TRBV7-9	CASSLTGTENIQYF	TGTGCCAGCAGCTTAACCGGGACAGAAAACATTCAGTACTTC
few	TRBJ2-7	TRBD2	TRBV4-1	CASSRWTSGSDPSYEQYF	TGCGCCAGCAGCCGATGGACTAGCGGGAGCGACCCCTCCTACGAGCAGTACTTC
NA	TRBJ2-7	NA	TRBV6-6	CASSPLWGSSYEQYF	TGTGCCAGCAGTCCCCTGTGGGGGAGCTCCTACGAGCAGTACTTC
NA	TRBJ2-5	NA	TRBV9	CASSDRDNWYQETQYF	TGTGCCAGCAGCGACAGGGACAACTGGTACCAAGAGACCCAGTACTTC
NA	TRBJ1-2	TRBD1	TRBV20-1	CSARVDRENYGYTF	TGCAGTGCTAGAGTAGACAGGGAGAACTATGGCTACACCTTC
NA	TRBJ2-7	NA	TRBV25-1	CASSDSRKVYEQYF	TGTGCCAGCAGTGACTCCAGGAAGGTCTACGAGCAGTACTTC
once	TRBJ2-1	TRBD2	TRBV20-1	CSARELAGGYNEQFF	TGCAGTGCTAGAGAGCTAGCGGGAGGTTACAATGAGCAGTTCTTC
NA	TRBJ2-7	TRBD1	TRBV10-3	CAISEGQGQDEQYF	TGTGCCATCAGTGAGGGACAGGGGCAGGACGAGCAGTACTTC
NA	TRBJ2-3	TRBD2	TRBV4-1	CASSQDPNSGGAISTDTQYF	TGCGCCAGCAGCCAAGACCCCAATAGCGGGGGGGCTATTAGCACAGATACGCAGTATTTT
NA	TRBJ2-1	NA	TRBV12-5	CASGLNYEQFF	TGTGCTAGTGGTTTGAATTATGAGCAGTTCTTC
once	TRBJ2-5	TRBD2	TRBV20-1	CSARGLAGGVTYNEQYF	TGCAGTGCTAGGGGACTAGCGGGAGGAGTCACCTACAATGAGCAGTACTTC
NA	TRBJ2-3	NA	TRBV14	CASSPRYSASTDTQYF	TGTGCCAGCAGCCCCCGTTATAGCGCCAGCACAGATACGCAGTATTTT
few	TRBJ2-3	TRBD2	TRBV7-9	CASSLTSGASTDTQYF	TGTGCCAGCAGCCTGACTAGCGGAGCTAGCACAGATACGCAGTATTTT
NA	TRBJ1-2	TRBD1	TRBV5-5	CASSAGTGGPYGYTF	TGTGCCAGCAGCGCCGGGACAGGGGGCCCCTATGGCTACACCTTC
many	TRBJ2-6	NA	TRBV5-6	CASSLLTGAASGANVLTF	TGTGCCAGCAGCTTACTGACAGGCGCAGCCTCTGGGGCCAACGTCCTGACTTTC
once	TRBJ2-3	NA	TRBV11-2	CASRLSFGSTDTQYF	TGTGCCAGCAGGTTGTCGTTCGGGTCGACAGATACGCAGTATTTT
few	TRBJ2-7	NA	TRBV10-3	CAISGGFGYEQYF	TGTGCCATCAGTGGGGGTTTTGGGTACGAGCAGTACTTC
NA	TRBJ1-1	NA	TRBV10-3	CAIRATSARGSTEAFF	TGTGCCATCAGGGCCACCTCGGCCAGAGGGAGCACTGAAGCTTTCTTT
few	TRBJ2-5	TRBD2	TRBV6-2/TRBV6-3	CASSLMSGRALETQYF	TGTGCCAGCAGTTTAATGAGCGGGAGAGCGTTAGAGACCCAGTACTTC
NA	TRBJ2-5	NA	TRBV6-2/TRBV6-3	CASSYAFFRHGVETQYF	TGTGCCAGCAGTTACGCTTTCTTCCGACACGGTGTGGAGACCCAGTACTTC
NA	TRBJ2-1	TRBD2	TRBV9	CASSVGSSGGNEQFF	TGTGCCAGCAGCGTAGGGTCTAGCGGGGGTAATGAGCAGTTCTTC
few	TRBJ2-5	NA	TRBV3-1	CASSQDQPGSETQYF	TGTGCCAGCAGCCAAGATCAGCCAGGGTCGGAGACCCAGTACTTC
once	TRBJ2-5	NA	TRBV6-5	CVSKQLGETQYF	TGTGTCAGCAAACAACTCGGGGAGACCCAGTACTTC
NA	TRBJ2-7	NA	TRBV20-1	CSARVPLGGSYNEQYF	TGCAGTGCTAGAGTTCCCTTGGGGGGCTCCTACAATGAGCAGTACTTC
NA	TRBJ2-1	NA	TRBV20-1	CGARYNEQFF	TGCGGTGCTAGGTACAATGAACAGTTCTTC
NA	TRBJ2-5	TRBD2	TRBV5-4	CASSSGLANRETQYF	TGTGCCAGCAGTTCTGGACTAGCCAATCGAGAGACCCAGTACTTC